One sample yielded the 13 T cell receptor beta chains listed below, sequenced in a study of beta chain features in type 1 diabetes. cDNA synthesis used the whole RNA isolate, giving expressed TCRB sequences. Clones were read by immunoSEQ multiplex PCR, and TCRdb kept only the in-frame ones, dropping some. In the table there are about 620,000 clones, roughly 16% of which are singletons. Sample: naive CD4+ T cells from blood. The source of these receptors is a man aged 18-30 years in good health.

This chain links TRBV5-1 with TRBJ1-1; D not certain. The CDR3 sequence is 14 residues long. Germline CDR1 SGHRS, CDR2 YFSETQ. V was cut by 0 bases and J by 0 bases, with 6 bases left in between. The CDR3 reads CASSLVGMNTEAFF. The CDR3 DNA reads TGCGCCAGCAGCTTGGTAGGGATGAACACTGAAGCTTTCTTT.

The chain combines TRBV7-8 with TRBJ1-1; 7 bases match TRBD1. The CDR3 is 14 residues long. CDR1 is SGHVS and CDR2 is FQNEAQ in the germline V gene. V was pared by 5 bases and J by 4 bases, with 7 bases of the junction left unmatched. CDR3 in amino acids: CASSPGGRGTEAFF. The DNA of the CDR3 is TGTGCCAGCAGCCCAGGGGGTCGGGGCACTGAAGCTTTCTTT.

The sample holds a few counts of this clone. The chain couples TRBV5-8 to TRBJ2-1; 8 bases fit TRBD1. Losses at the gene ends were 7 bases for V and 7 bases for J; bases not matched to a gene: 16. This CDR3 is 16 amino acids long. Looked up from germline, CDR1 is SGHTS and CDR2 is YDEGEE. CDR3 loop: CASLIKPGQAVNEQFF. CDR3 bases: TGTGCCAGCCTAATTAAGCCGGGACAGGCCGTGAATGAGCAGTTCTTC.

The gene calls are TRBV9 and TRBJ2-5; the match to TRBD2 covers 11 bases. CDR3 length: 18 residues. V trimming: 1 base; J trimming: 0 bases; junction bases outside the gene matches: 8. The germline V gene has CDR1 SGDLS and CDR2 YYNGEE. CDR3 amino acids: CASSVTPRTSGYQETQYF. CDR3 sequence (DNA): TGTGCCAGCAGCGTAACCCCGAGGACTAGCGGGTACCAAGAGACCCAGTACTTC.

Only one count was recorded for this clone. The chain has TRBV18 and TRBJ1-1; D is uncertain. Germline V lookup: CDR1 KGHSH, CDR2 LQKENI. Trimming took 2 bases from V and 3 from J, leaving 10 bases between them. The CDR3 consists of 14 residues. The CDR3 DNA reads TGTGCCAGCTCACCATCGAGCGGGTACACTGAAGCTTTCTTT. Translated: CASSPSSGYTEAFF.

The rearrangement joins TRBV28 to TRBJ2-3; D may be TRBD2 (6 bases). The CDR3 contains 16 residues. Germline lookup yields CDR1 MDHEN and CDR2 SYDVKM. Trimming removed 7 bases from V and 0 bases from J, with 17 bases in between. In DNA, the CDR3 is TGTGCCAGCACCCATGGGAGGAGACCTAGCACAGATACGCAGTATTTT. It translates to CASTHGRRPSTDTQYF.

The rearrangement uses TRBV18 and TRBJ2-1, with D unresolved. The CDR3 extends over 13 amino acids. V gave up 4 bases and J gave up 5 bases, with 9 bases separating them. The germline CDR1 and CDR2 sequences are KGHSH and LQKENI. The CDR3 is CASSRSANNEQFF. CDR3 nucleotides: TGTGCCAGCTCACGTTCGGCCAACAATGAGCAGTTCTTC.

The rearrangement uses TRBV6-5 and TRBJ2-5; 11 positions agree with TRBD2. CDR3 length: 14 residues. After removal of 4 bases from V and 4 bases from J, the junction contained 2 bases not matched to a gene. CDR1 is MNHEY, CDR2 SVGAGI, per germline. CDR3 sequence reads: CASSLAGGGETQYF. The CDR3 coding sequence is TGTGCCAGCAGTTTAGCGGGAGGGGGAGAGACCCAGTACTTC.

The chain couples TRBV9 to TRBJ2-5, with 13 bases that match TRBD2. Germline V gene lookup returns CDR1 SGDLS and CDR2 YYNGEE. After removal of 4 bases from V and 2 bases from J, the junction contained 2 bases not matched to a gene. CDR3 length: 15 residues. The CDR3 here is CASSKGLAGQETQYF. In DNA form, the CDR3 reads TGTGCCAGCAGCAAGGGACTAGCGGGACAAGAGACCCAGTACTTC.

Remarks on this clone: The sample contains more than one DNA sequence encoding this CDR3. This chain connects TRBV6-5 to TRBJ2-1; 10 positions match TRBD1. This CDR3 is 15 amino acids long. Germline V gene sequence: CDR1 MNHEY, CDR2 SVGAGI. The junction had 4 bases not matched to a gene; V was cut back by 2 bases and J by 6 bases. CDR3 region: CASSYPGQGINEQFF. The DNA for the CDR3 is TGTGCCAGCAGTTACCCGGGACAGGGGATCAATGAGCAGTTCTTC.

V gene TRBV19 combines with J gene TRBJ2-4; 10 bases are shared with TRBD2. The CDR3 spans 15 residues. Germline trimming cut 2 bases from V and 7 bases from J; bases unmatched to any gene: 5. In germline, CDR1 is LNHDA, CDR2 SQIVND (reference sequence). CDR3 region: CASSIRLAGENIQYF. As DNA, the CDR3 is TGTGCCAGTAGTATACGACTAGCGGGTGAGAACATTCAGTACTTC.

The CDR3, as DNA: TGTGCCAGCAGCCAACGACGGGACGGGTACACCGGGGAGCTGTTTTTT. It translates to CASSQRRDGYTGELFF. The rearrangement uses TRBV14 and TRBJ2-2; TRBD1 or TRBD2 may be the D gene (5 bases each). Deletions cut 2 bases from V and 3 bases from J, with 13 bases between. The CDR3 is 16 residues long. Germline V gene lookup returns CDR1 SGHDN and CDR2 FVKESK. Drawing the rest from reference TRBV14 and TRBJ2-2, the complete variable domain is EAGVTQFPSHSVIEKGQTVTLRCDPISGHDNLYWYRRVMGKEIKFLLHFVKESKQDESGMPNNRFLAERTGGTYSTLKVQPAELEDSGVYFCASSQRRDGYTGELFFGEGSRLTVL.

This clone came up a few times. This sequence joins TRBV7-2 and TRBJ2-7; 11 bases map to TRBD2. The J segment lost 6 bases and the V segment lost 4 bases, leaving 8 bases of the junction unmatched. The CDR3 is made up of 15 amino acids. Germline CDR1 is SGHTA and CDR2 is FQGNSA. The CDR3 spells CASSSQILAGGEQYF. CDR3 nucleotides: TGTGCCAGCAGCTCCCAAATCCTAGCGGGAGGCGAGCAGTACTTC.